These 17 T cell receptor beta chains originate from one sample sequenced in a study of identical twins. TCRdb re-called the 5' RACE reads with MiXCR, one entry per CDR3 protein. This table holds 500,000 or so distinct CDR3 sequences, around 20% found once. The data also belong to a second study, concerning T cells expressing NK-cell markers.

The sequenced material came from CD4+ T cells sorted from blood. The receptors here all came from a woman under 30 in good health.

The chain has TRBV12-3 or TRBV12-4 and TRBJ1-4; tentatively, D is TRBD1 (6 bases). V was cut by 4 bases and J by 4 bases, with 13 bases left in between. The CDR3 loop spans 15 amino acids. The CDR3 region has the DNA TGTGCCAGCAGTTCTCCTACAGGGTTTAATGAAAAACTGTTTTTT. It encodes CASSSPTGFNEKLFF.

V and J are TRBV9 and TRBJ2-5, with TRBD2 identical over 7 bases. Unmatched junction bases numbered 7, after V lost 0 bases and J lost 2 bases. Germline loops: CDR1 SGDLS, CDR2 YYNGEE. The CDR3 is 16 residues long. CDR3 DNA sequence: TGTGCCAGCAGCGTAGCTCCAGCGGGAAGACAAGAGACCCAGTACTTC. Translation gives CASSVAPAGRQETQYF.

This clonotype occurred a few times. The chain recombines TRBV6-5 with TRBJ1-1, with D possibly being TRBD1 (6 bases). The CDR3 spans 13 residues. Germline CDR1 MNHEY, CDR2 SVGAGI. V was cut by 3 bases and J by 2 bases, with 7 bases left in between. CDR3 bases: TGTGCCAGCAGTTATGGGGGCAACACTGAAGCTTTCTTT. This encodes CASSYGGNTEAFF.

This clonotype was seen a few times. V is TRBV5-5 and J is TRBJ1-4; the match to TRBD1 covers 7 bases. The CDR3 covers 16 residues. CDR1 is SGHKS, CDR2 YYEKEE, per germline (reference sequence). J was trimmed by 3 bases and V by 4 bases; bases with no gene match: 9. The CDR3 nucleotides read TGTGCCAGCAGCCTCGGAGGGGGCACGGCTAATGAAAAACTGTTTTTT. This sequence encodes CASSLGGGTANEKLFF.

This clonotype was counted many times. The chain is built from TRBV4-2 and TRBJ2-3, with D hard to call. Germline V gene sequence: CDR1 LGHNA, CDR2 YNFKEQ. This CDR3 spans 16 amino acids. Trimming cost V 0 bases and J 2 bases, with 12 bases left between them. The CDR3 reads CASSQDQVDHTDTQYF. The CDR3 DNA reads TGTGCCAGCAGCCAAGATCAAGTGGACCACACAGATACGCAGTATTTT.

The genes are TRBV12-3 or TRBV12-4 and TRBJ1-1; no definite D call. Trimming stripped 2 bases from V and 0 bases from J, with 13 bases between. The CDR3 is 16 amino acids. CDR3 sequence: CASSLRRVGMNTEAFF. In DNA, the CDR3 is TGTGCCAGCAGTTTAAGGAGGGTGGGAATGAACACTGAAGCTTTCTTT.

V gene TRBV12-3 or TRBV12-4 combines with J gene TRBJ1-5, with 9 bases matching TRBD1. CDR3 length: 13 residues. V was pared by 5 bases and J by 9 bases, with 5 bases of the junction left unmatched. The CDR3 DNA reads TGTGCCAGCAGTGGACAGGGGCGGTGGCCCCAGCATTTT. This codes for CASSGQGRWPQHF.

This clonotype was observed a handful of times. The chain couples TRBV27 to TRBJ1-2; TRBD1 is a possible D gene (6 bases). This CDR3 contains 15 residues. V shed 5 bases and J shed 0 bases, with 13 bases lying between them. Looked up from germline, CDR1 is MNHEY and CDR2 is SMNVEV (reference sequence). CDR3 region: CASSINRAPNYGYTF. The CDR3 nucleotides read TGTGCCAGCAGTATTAACAGGGCTCCTAACTATGGCTACACCTTC.

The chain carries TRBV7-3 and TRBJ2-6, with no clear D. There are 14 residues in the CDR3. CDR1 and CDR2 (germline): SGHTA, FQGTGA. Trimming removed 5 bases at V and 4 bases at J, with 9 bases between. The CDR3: CASSQNGGANVLTF. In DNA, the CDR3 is TGTGCCAGCAGCCAGAATGGAGGGGCCAACGTCCTGACTTTC.

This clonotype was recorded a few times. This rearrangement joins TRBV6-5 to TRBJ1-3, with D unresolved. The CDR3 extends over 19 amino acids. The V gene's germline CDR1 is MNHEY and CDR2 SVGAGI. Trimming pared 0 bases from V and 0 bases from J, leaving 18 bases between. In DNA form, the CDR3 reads TGTGCCAGCAGTTACTCGGGTGCACCCCTGGACCTCTCTGGAAACACCATATATTTT. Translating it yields CASSYSGAPLDLSGNTIYF.

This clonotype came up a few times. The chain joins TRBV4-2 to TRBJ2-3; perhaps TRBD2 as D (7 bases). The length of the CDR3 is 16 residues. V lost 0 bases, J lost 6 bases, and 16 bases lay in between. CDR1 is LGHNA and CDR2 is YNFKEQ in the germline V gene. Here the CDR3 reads CASSQDWGGASDTQYF. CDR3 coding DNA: TGTGCCAGCAGCCAAGATTGGGGGGGGGCGTCGGATACGCAGTATTTT.

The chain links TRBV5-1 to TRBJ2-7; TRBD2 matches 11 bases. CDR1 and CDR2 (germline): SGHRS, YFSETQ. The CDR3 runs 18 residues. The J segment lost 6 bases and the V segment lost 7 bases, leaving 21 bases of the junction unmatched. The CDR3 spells CASQRATGPTGLAGEQYF. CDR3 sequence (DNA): TGCGCCAGCCAACGTGCAACGGGTCCTACTGGACTAGCGGGCGAGCAGTACTTC.

The CDR3 nucleotides read TGTGCCAGCAGTTTATTTCCGGACAGGTACTACAATGAGCAGTTCTTC. It specifies CASSLFPDRYYNEQFF. This sequence joins TRBV12-3 or TRBV12-4 and TRBJ2-1; TRBD1 matches 7 bases. V lost 2 bases to trimming and J lost 3 bases; unmatched junction nucleotides: 7. There are 16 residues in the CDR3.

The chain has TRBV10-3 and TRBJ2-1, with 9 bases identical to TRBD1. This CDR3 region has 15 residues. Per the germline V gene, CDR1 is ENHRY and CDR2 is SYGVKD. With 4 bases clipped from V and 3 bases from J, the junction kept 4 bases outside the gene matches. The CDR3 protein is CAISARTGDYNEQFF. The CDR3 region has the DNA TGTGCCATCAGTGCAAGGACAGGGGACTACAATGAGCAGTTCTTC.

CDR3 residues: CARSPGLAETQYF. In nucleotides, the CDR3 is TGTGCCAGAAGCCCGGGACTAGCAGAGACCCAGTACTTC. The rearrangement links TRBV5-3 to TRBJ2-5; TRBD2 matches 9 bases. TRBV5-3 is reported as an ORF; its role is uncertain. The CDR3 runs to 13 residues. The J segment lost 4 bases and the V segment lost 4 bases, leaving 2 bases of the junction unmatched.

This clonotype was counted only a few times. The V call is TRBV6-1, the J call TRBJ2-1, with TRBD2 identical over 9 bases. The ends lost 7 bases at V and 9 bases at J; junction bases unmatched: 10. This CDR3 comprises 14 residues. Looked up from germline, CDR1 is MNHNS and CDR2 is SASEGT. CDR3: CASTPLAGTGEQFF. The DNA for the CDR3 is TGTGCCAGCACCCCTCTAGCGGGAACGGGTGAGCAGTTCTTC.

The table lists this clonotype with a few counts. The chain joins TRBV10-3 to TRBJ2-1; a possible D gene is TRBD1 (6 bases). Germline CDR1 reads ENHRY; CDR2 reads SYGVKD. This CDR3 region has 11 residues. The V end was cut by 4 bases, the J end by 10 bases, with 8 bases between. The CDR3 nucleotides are TGTGCCATCAGTGCCCAGGGGGAGCAGTTCTTC. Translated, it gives CAISAQGEQFF.